This T cell receptor beta chain stems from a study of shared clonotypes between healthy human individuals. Notes on the study in general: The researchers took only blood, and tissue repertoires probably look different. Compared with clonotypes that all four donors shared, non-shared clonotypes had lower generation probabilities.

As defined, naive CD8 cells were CD45RO-negative and positively selected for CCR7, with terminally differentiated effector memory CD45RA+ cells excluded. Points on this clone: What it binds is not known. Other DNA sequences in the sample encode the same CDR3.

V shed 2 bases and J shed 5 bases, with 7 bases lying between them. The germline V gene encodes CDR1 SEHNR and CDR2 FQNEAQ (reference sequence). The CDR3 is 12 amino acids. Assay: immunoSEQ multiplex PCR; the TCRdb copy retains only in-frame clones and omits some. Seen here are 2 million or so clones, roughly 94% observed once, and the top ten hold roughly 1.1%. The sample comprised naive CD8+ T cells sorted from blood. The chain uses TRBV7-9 and TRBJ2-7; D is perhaps TRBD1 (5 bases). The TCR was taken from a man younger than 30 in good health. DNA of the CDR3: TGTGCCAGCAGCTTACAGGGTCACGAGCAGTACTTC. Translating it yields CASSLQGHEQYF.